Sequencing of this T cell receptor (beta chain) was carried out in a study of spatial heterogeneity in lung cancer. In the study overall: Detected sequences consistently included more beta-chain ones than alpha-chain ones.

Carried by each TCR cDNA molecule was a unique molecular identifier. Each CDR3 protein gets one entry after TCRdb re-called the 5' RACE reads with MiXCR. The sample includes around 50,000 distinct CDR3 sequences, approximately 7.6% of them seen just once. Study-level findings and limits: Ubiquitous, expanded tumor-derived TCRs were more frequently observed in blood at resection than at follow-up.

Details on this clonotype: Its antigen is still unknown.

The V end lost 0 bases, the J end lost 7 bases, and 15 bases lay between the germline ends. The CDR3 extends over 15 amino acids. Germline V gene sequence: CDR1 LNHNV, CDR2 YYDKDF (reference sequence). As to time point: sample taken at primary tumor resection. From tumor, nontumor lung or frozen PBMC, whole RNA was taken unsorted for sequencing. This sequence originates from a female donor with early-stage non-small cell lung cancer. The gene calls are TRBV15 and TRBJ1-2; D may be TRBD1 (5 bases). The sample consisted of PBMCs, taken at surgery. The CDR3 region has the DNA TGTGCCACCAGCAGAGATAAAGGGGAAAGGGCTGGCTACACCTTC. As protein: CATSRDKGERAGYTF.